This T cell receptor (beta chain) was documented in a study of post-analysis software for immune sequencing data (dated by TCRdb to between 2014 and 2017). For context, the study as a whole: Relapsing-remitting, secondary progressive and progressive-relapsing multiple sclerosis were recorded as disease courses, and subtype annotation was lacking for some patients. The patient repertoires were compared against 11 previously published healthy control repertoires obtained from donors aged about 6 to 26 years. A subset of samples was prepared in parallel using single-end sample barcoding, then pooled and co-amplified after Illumina adapter ligation.

TCR beta repertoires were profiled from peripheral blood of 13 young patients with multiple sclerosis to demonstrate the VDJtools post-analysis software. The multiple sclerosis patients were children and adolescents between roughly 6 and 17 years of age. Turning to this clonotype: No antigen is known for it. No base qualities exist here, and no much larger clone lies one base off it.

Libraries were constructed by PCR. The sequencer listed for this sample is Illumina HiSeq 2500. To reduce PCR and sequencing biases, unique molecular identifiers were built into the TCR beta cDNA libraries. Some 500,000 cDNA molecules were obtained per 1 to 10 million input T cells, so each molecule approximated one T cell. The patient libraries were prepared and sequenced using the same protocol as the earlier healthy control dataset. Samples belonging to the same batch were prepared together, multiplexed and sequenced on a shared HiSeq lane. The paper's processing steps were these. Raw barcoded reads were processed with MIGEC, discarding single-read molecular identifier groups before consensus assembly and CDR3 extraction. VDJtools was used for post-analysis of the clonotype tables, and diversity was normalized by down-sampling every dataset to the size of the smallest sample. Repertoire overlap clustering matched CDR3 amino acid but not nucleotide sequences to correct batch-related cross-sample contamination. TCRdb took the public reads, trimmed them with fastp at Q25, ran MiXCR for clone calling and kept in-frame beta chains. Here each entry gathers all rows of one CDR3 protein and keeps the most common genes and DNA. The V and J calls, along with clone size, are taken from TCRdb and not from the paper's own processing. The sample table contains about 430,000 distinct CDR3 sequences; only one count was recorded for over 30% of them. The ten biggest clones cover 7.6% of the sample.

Overall study results and their limits: The multiple sclerosis patient group was slightly younger than the control group. Direct clustering with F measure showed strong co-clustering of samples prepared in the same batch, prompting a batch-effect correction. Significantly higher frequencies in patients than in controls were found for about five TRBV segments, including TRBV5-6, TRBV5-1 and TRBV20-1. Significantly lower normalized Chao1 diversity was found in multiple sclerosis patients than in controls, suggesting substantial peripheral T-cell clonal expansion.

V loses 0 bases of germline sequence and J loses 4 bases, and the interval between the two ends is 12 bases. The germline V gene encodes CDR1 MNHEY and CDR2 SVGAGI. The CDR3 measures 15 amino acids from cysteine to phenylalanine. Only the CDR3 DNA is retained, 45 bases long and in frame from the first base. Sequencing input: blood. This TCR derives from a girl aged 2 to 10 with multiple sclerosis. Recombination connected TRBV6-5 to TRBJ2-5; a tentative D call is TRBD1 (6 bases match). The CDR3 region: CASSYSVPGVETQYF. The nucleotide sequence is TGTGCCAGCAGTTACTCGGTACCAGGGGTAGAGACCCAGTACTTC.